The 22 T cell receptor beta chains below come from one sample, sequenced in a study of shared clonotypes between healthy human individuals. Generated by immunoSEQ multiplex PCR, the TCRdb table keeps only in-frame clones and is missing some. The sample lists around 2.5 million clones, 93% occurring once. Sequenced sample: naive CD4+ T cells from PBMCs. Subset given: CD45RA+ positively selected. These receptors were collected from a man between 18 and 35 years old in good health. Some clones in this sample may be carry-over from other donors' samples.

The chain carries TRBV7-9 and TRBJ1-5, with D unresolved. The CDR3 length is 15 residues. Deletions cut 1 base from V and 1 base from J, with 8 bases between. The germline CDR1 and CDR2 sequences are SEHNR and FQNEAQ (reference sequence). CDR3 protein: CASSLGPGSNQPQHF. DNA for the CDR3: TGTGCCAGCAGCTTAGGACCGGGGAGCAATCAGCCCCAGCATTTT.

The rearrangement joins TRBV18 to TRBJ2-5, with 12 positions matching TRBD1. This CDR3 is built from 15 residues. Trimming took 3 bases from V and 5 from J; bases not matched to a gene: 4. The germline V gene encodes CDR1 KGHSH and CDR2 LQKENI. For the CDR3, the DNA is TGTGCCAGCTCACCGGGACAGGGGGCGCTTGAGACCCAGTACTTC. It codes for CASSPGQGALETQYF.

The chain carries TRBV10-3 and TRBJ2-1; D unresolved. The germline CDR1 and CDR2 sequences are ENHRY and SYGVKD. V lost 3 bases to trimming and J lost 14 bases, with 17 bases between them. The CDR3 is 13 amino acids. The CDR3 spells CAISEGLVAWEFF. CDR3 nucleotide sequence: TGTGCCATCAGTGAAGGGCTAGTCGCTTGGGAGTTCTTC.

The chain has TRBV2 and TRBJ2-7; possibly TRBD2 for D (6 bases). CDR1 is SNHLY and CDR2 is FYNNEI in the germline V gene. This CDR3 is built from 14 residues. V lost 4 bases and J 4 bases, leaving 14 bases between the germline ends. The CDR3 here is CASSVTRRDYEQYF. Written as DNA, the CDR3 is TGTGCCAGCAGTGTTACTAGGAGGGATTACGAGCAGTACTTC.

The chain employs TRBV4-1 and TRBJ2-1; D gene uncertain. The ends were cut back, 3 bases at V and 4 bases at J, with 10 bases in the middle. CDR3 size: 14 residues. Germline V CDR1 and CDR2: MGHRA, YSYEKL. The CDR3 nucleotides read TGCGCCAGCAGCCAGCCCGAGAGATACAATGAGCAGTTCTTC. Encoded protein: CASSQPERYNEQFF.

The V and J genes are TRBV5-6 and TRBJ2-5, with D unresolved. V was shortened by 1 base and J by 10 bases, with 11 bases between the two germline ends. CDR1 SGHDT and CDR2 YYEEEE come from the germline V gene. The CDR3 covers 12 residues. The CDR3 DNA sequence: TGTGCCAGCAGCTTGCGAAGCTCATACCAGTACTTC. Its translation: CASSLRSSYQYF.

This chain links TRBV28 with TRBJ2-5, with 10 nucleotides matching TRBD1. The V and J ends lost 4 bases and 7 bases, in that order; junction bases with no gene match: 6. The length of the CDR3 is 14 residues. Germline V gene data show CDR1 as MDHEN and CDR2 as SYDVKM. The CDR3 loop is CASSSTGQGPTQYF. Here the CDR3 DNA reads TGTGCCAGCAGTTCAACGGGACAGGGGCCGACCCAGTACTTC.

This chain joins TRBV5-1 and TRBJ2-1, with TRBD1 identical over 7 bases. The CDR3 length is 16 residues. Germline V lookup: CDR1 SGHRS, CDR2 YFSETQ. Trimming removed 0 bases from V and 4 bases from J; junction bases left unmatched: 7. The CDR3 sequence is CASSLETGILYNEQFF. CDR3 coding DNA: TGCGCCAGCAGCTTGGAGACAGGGATTCTTTACAATGAGCAGTTCTTC.

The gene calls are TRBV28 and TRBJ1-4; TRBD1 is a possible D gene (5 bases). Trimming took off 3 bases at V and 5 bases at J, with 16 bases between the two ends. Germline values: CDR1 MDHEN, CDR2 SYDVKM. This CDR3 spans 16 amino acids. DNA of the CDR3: TGTGCCAGCAGTTTGCTAGTAGGGGAGGAAAATGAAAAACTGTTTTTT. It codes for CASSLLVGEENEKLFF.

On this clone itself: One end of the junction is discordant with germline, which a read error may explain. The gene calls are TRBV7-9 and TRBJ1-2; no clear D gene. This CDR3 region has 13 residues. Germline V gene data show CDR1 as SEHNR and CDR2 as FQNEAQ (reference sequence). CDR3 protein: CASSLLQETLCHF. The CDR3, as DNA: TGTGCCAGCAGCTTACTTCAGGAAACGCTTTGCCACTTC.

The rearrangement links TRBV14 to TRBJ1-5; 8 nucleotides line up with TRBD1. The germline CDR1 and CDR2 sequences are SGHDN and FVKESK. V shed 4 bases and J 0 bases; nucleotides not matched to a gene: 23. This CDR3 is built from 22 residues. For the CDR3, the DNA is TGTGCCAGCAGCCCGTCTAGAGGGTCTAGGGGACAGGATATTTATAGCAATCAGCCCCAGCATTTT. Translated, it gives CASSPSRGSRGQDIYSNQPQHF.

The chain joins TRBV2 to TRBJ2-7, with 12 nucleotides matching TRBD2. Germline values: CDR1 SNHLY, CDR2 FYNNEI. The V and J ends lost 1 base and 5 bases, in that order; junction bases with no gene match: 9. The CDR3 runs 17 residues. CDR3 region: CASSEGLAGDSSDEQYF. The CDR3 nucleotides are TGTGCCAGCAGTGAAGGACTAGCGGGAGATAGTAGCGACGAGCAGTACTTC.

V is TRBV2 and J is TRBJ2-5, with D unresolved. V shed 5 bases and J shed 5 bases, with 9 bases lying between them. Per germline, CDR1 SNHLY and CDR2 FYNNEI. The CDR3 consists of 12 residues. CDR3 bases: TGTGCCAGCAGTCCCGCTAAGGAGACCCAGTACTTC. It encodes CASSPAKETQYF.

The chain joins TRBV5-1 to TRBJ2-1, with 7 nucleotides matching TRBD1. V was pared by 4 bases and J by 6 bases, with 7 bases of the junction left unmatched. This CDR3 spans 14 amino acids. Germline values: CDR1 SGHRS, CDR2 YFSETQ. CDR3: CASSITTGTNEQFF. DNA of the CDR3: TGCGCCAGCAGCATTACGACAGGGACCAATGAGCAGTTCTTC.

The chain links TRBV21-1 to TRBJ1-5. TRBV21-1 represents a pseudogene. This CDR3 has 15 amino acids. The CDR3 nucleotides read TGTGCCAGCAGCAAGCCACTTCGTTTGGATCAGCCCCAGCATTTT. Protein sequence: CASSKPLRLDQPQHF.

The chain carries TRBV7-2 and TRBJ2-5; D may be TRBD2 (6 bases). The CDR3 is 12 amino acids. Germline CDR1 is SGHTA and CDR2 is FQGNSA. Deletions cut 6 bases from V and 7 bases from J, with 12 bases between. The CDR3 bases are TGTGCCAGCAGGGGGGGTATAGGGACCCAGTACTTC. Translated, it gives CASRGGIGTQYF.

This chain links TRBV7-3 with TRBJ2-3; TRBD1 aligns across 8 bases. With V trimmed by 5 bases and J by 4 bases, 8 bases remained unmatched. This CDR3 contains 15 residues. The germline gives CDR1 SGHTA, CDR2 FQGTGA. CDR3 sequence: CASSQDRDSPDTQYF. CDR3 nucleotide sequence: TGTGCCAGCAGCCAGGACAGGGACAGTCCAGATACGCAGTATTTT.

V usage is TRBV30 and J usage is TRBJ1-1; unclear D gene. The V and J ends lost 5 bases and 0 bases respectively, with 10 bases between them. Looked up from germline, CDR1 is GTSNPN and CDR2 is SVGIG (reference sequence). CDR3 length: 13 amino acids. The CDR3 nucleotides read TGTGCCTGGGATCCCATGTTGAACACTGAAGCTTTCTTT. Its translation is CAWDPMLNTEAFF.

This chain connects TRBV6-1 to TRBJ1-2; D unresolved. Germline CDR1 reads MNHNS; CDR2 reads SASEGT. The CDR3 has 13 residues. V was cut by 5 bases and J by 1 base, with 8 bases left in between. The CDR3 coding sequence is TGTGCCAGCAGTTTGCAGAGTAACTATGGCTACACCTTC. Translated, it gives CASSLQSNYGYTF.

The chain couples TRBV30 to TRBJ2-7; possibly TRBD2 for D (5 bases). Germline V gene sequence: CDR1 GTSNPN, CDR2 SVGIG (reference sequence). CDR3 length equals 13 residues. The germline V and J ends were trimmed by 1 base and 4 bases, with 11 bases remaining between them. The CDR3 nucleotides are TGTGCCTGGAGTGGCGTGAGCGGATACGAGCAGTACTTC. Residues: CAWSGVSGYEQYF.

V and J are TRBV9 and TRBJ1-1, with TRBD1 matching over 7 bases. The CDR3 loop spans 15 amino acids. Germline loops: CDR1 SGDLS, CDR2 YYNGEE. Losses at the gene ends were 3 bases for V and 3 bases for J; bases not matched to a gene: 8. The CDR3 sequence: CASSGVEGAYTEAFF. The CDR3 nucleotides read TGTGCCAGCAGCGGGGTGGAGGGGGCGTACACTGAAGCTTTCTTT.

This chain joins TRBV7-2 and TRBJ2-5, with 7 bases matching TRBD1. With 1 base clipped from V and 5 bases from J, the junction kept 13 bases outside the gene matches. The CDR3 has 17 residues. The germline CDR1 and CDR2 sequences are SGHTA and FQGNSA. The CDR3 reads CASSLVLGLGGLETQYF. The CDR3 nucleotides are TGTGCCAGCAGCTTAGTCCTAGGGCTAGGGGGCCTGGAGACCCAGTACTTC.